Following are 22 T cell receptor beta chains from one sample sequenced in a study of sequential checkpoint blockade in melanoma. Treatment of the sample: randomized to nivolumab then ipilimumab (arm A) or the reverse (arm B). The protocol was immunoSEQ multiplex PCR, while the TCRdb copy is restricted to in-frame clones and leaves out a portion. The repertoire has tens of thousands of clones, 32% of them found once; the top ten carry more than 1.5%. Sequencing used tumor tissue (inferred from file names), obtained from a patient given nivolumab and ipilimumab in sequence. All receptors come from a human donor with melanoma.

The count of this clone is one. CDR3 coding DNA: TGCGCCAGCAGCCGGGGACTAGCGGGGGCTAGCACAGATACGCAGTATTTT. Translating gives CASSRGLAGASTDTQYF. This chain uses TRBV5-1 with TRBJ2-3, with TRBD2 identical over 14 bases. Unmatched junction bases numbered 4, after V lost 4 bases and J lost 0 bases. The germline CDR1 and CDR2 sequences are SGHRS and YFSETQ. There are 17 residues in the CDR3.

This chain links TRBV11-3 with TRBJ2-7, with 8 nucleotides matching TRBD1. CDR1 is SGHNT and CDR2 is YENEEA in the germline V gene. There are 17 residues in the CDR3. Trimming at V came to 1 base and at J to 0 bases, leaving 8 bases not matched to a gene. CDR3 nucleotides: TGTGCCAGCAGCTTAGGGGCCCGGGGACAGGTCTCCTACGAGCAGTACTTC. Its protein is CASSLGARGQVSYEQYF.

The chain uses TRBV23-1 and TRBJ2-2, with unresolved D. TRBV23-1 belongs to the ORF category, with a function that is uncertain. The length of the CDR3 is 15 residues. Trimming shortened V by 6 bases and J by 6 bases, and 17 bases separated the two germline ends. This CDR3 is CASSPGLLSAGELFF. CDR3 coding DNA: TGCGCCAGCAGCCCGGGTCTCCTTTCCGCCGGGGAGCTGTTTTTT.

This clone was counted a few times. The gene calls are TRBV14 and TRBJ2-7, with TRBD2 matching 7 bases. Germline V gives CDR1 SGHDN, CDR2 FVKESK. The length of the CDR3 is 15 residues. V gave up 1 base and J gave up 6 bases; unmatched junction bases: 9. CDR3: CASSQASSGRSEQYF. Here the CDR3 DNA reads TGTGCCAGCAGCCAAGCCTCTAGCGGCCGGAGCGAGCAGTACTTC.

The gene calls are TRBV19 and TRBJ2-5; perhaps TRBD2 as D (6 bases). Deletions cut 1 base from V and 5 bases from J, with 11 bases between. Per the germline V gene, CDR1 is LNHDA and CDR2 is SQIVND (reference sequence). The CDR3 totals 14 residues. CDR3 in amino acids: CASSIGGVWETQYF. DNA for the CDR3: TGTGCCAGTAGTATAGGGGGGGTATGGGAGACCCAGTACTTC.

In this sample, this clone turned up a few times. This sequence joins TRBV9 and TRBJ2-5; 10 nucleotides match TRBD2. Germline assignment: CDR1 SGDLS and CDR2 YYNGEE. Germline trimming cut 0 bases from V and 1 base from J; bases unmatched to any gene: 9. The CDR3 runs to 18 residues. CDR3 residues: CASSVGLAGANRQETQYF. In nucleotides, the CDR3 is TGTGCCAGCAGCGTAGGTCTAGCGGGAGCGAACCGCCAAGAGACCCAGTACTTC.

The chain carries TRBV5-1 and TRBJ2-5; 7 bases are a match to TRBD1. CDR1 SGHRS and CDR2 YFSETQ come from the germline V gene. CDR3 size: 15 residues. Losses at the gene ends were 6 bases for V and 5 bases for J; bases not matched to a gene: 13. The CDR3, as DNA: TGCGCCAGCAAGTCGCAGGGGGTGACGGAGGAGACCCAGTACTTC. Protein: CASKSQGVTEETQYF.

This clone was counted between two and nine times. The V call is TRBV29-1, the J call TRBJ1-1; TRBD1 aligns across 12 bases. Germline lookup yields CDR1 SQVTM and CDR2 ANQGSEA. Trimming cost V 3 bases and J 1 base; bases outside gene matches: 12. The CDR3 runs 18 residues. CDR3 sequence reads: CSVEGPGTGGYENTEAFF. CDR3 bases: TGCAGCGTTGAGGGCCCGGGGACAGGGGGCTACGAGAACACTGAAGCTTTCTTT.

This sequence joins TRBV28 and TRBJ1-2; D gene ambiguous. Trimming left V 6 bases short and J 7 bases short, with 30 bases between. The CDR3 spans 18 residues. Germline assignment: CDR1 MDHEN and CDR2 SYDVKM. The CDR3, as DNA: TGTGCCAGCAGCTTCCCTTCAAAGTCGCCGGGCCCCACATTTGGCTACACCTTC. This translates into CASSFPSKSPGPTFGYTF.

This clone has a handful of counts. The rearrangement joins TRBV11-3 to TRBJ1-1; D might be TRBD1 (5 bases). CDR1 SGHNT and CDR2 YENEEA come from the germline V gene. The CDR3 length is 15 residues. V dropped 4 bases and J dropped 4 bases, with 16 bases sitting between them. The CDR3 sequence: CASSSSRDWGTEAFF. CDR3 DNA: TGTGCCAGCAGCTCAAGCCGGGACTGGGGCACTGAAGCTTTCTTT.

CDR3 amino acids: CATSRGARENTEAFF. For the CDR3, the DNA is TGTGCCACCAGCAGAGGAGCCCGGGAGAACACTGAAGCTTTCTTT. This chain uses TRBV15 with TRBJ1-1; D uncertain. V was cut by 1 base and J by 1 base, with 10 bases left in between. The CDR3 totals 15 residues. The V gene's germline CDR1 is LNHNV and CDR2 YYDKDF (reference sequence).

The genes are TRBV11-3 and TRBJ1-1; D unresolved. With 5 bases removed from V and 1 base from J, the gap between germline ends came to 11 bases. Germline values: CDR1 SGHNT, CDR2 YENEEA. The CDR3 has 14 residues. The CDR3 region has the DNA TGTGCCAGCAGCCCGACGGAAACGAACACTGAAGCTTTCTTT. It is translated as CASSPTETNTEAFF.

The V and J genes are TRBV14 and TRBJ2-3; D gene ambiguous. This CDR3 has 15 residues. Deletions cut 4 bases from V and 0 bases from J, with 11 bases between. CDR1 is SGHDN and CDR2 is FVKESK in the germline V gene. This CDR3 reads CASSPSPMSTDTQYF. The CDR3 DNA reads as TGTGCCAGCAGCCCAAGTCCCATGAGCACAGATACGCAGTATTTT. Looking up the rest from reference TRBV14 and TRBJ2-3 gives the full variable domain: EAGVTQFPSHSVIEKGQTVTLRCDPISGHDNLYWYRRVMGKEIKFLLHFVKESKQDESGMPNNRFLAERTGGTYSTLKVQPAELEDSGVYFCASSPSPMSTDTQYFGPGTRLTVL.

The chain couples TRBV6-8 to TRBJ2-7, with 11 bases matching TRBD1. The CDR3 spans 16 residues. Trimming at V came to 5 bases and at J to 4 bases, leaving 10 bases not matched to a gene. CDR1 is MNHGY, CDR2 SAAAGT, per germline. The CDR3, as DNA: TGTGCCAGCAGTCGAGGTGGGACAGGGGGTGGATACGAGCAGTACTTC. Translating gives CASSRGGTGGGYEQYF.

The chain combines TRBV29-1 with TRBJ2-7; perhaps TRBD1 as D (6 bases). The V gene's germline CDR1 is SQVTM and CDR2 ANQGSEA. The CDR3 covers 12 residues. Trimming pared 4 bases from V and 4 bases from J, leaving 11 bases between. CDR3 DNA sequence: TGCAGCGTTGGTGCGCAGGGGTACGAGCAGTACTTC. Protein product: CSVGAQGYEQYF.

The chain links TRBV6-8 to TRBJ2-2; no clear D. The CDR3 covers 16 residues. Trimming stripped 0 bases from V and 3 bases from J, with 11 bases between. The germline V gene has CDR1 MNHGY and CDR2 SAAAGT. CDR3 DNA: TGTGCCAGCAGTTACTCCCCTCGGGCGGACACCGGGGAGCTGTTTTTT. It yields the protein CASSYSPRADTGELFF.

The chain uses TRBV19 and TRBJ2-7; a possible D gene is TRBD1 (5 bases). The V gene's germline CDR1 is LNHDA and CDR2 SQIVND (reference sequence). The ends were cut back, 0 bases at V and 7 bases at J, with 10 bases in the middle. The CDR3 has 13 amino acids. The CDR3 DNA follows: TGTGCCAGTAGTATAGATCAGGGCTGGGAGCAGTACTTC. Its protein is CASSIDQGWEQYF.

The chain couples TRBV6-8 to TRBJ2-1; D is perhaps TRBD1 (6 bases). Trimming pared 0 bases from V and 5 bases from J, leaving 14 bases between. This CDR3 has 16 residues. Germline CDR1 and CDR2: MNHGY and SAAAGT. The CDR3: CASSYSRDILHNEQFF. In DNA, the CDR3 is TGTGCCAGCAGTTACTCCCGGGACATCCTACACAATGAGCAGTTCTTC.

This sequence joins TRBV19 and TRBJ2-3; D not resolved. Germline CDR1 is LNHDA and CDR2 is SQIVND (reference sequence). Trimming pared 1 base from V and 3 bases from J, leaving 11 bases between. This CDR3 is built from 15 residues. CDR3 in DNA: TGTGCCAGTAGTATAGGGGGTAGTGGTACAGATACGCAGTATTTT. Protein product: CASSIGGSGTDTQYF.

For this clone: The junction does not match germline at one end; this may be a read error. This chain joins TRBV6-8 and TRBJ2-7; D is unresolved. Germline CDR1 and CDR2: MNHGY and SAAAGT. The CDR3 contains 12 residues. CDR3 sequence: CAISGESYEQYF. The DNA for the CDR3 is TGTGCCATCAGTGGAGAATCCTACGAGCAGTACTTC.

Only a few counts were recorded for this clone. The chain joins TRBV30 to TRBJ2-6, with 10 bases identical to TRBD1. CDR3 length equals 18 residues. The germline V gene has CDR1 GTSNPN and CDR2 SVGIG (reference sequence). V was clipped by 7 bases and J by 0 bases; unmatched bases: 12. The CDR3 reads CAFTPPGQGISGANVLTF. CDR3 nucleotide sequence: TGTGCCTTCACCCCCCCGGGACAGGGGATCTCTGGGGCCAACGTCCTGACTTTC. The whole variable domain, remainder taken from reference TRBV30 and TRBJ2-6, is SQTIHQWPATLVQPVGSPLSLECTVEGTSNPNLYWYRQAAGRGLQLLFYSVGIGQISSEVPQNLSASRPQDRQFILSSKKLLLSDSGFYLCAFTPPGQGISGANVLTFGAGSRLTVL.

This clone was seen only a few times. The CDR3 region has the DNA TGTGCCAGCAGTTTATCCAGGGGAGTTGAGCAGTTCTTC. Its protein product is CASSLSRGVEQFF. The V gene is TRBV28, the J gene TRBJ2-1; a weak D match, TRBD1 (6 bases). CDR3 length: 13 residues. V was pared by 1 base and J by 9 bases, with 10 bases between. Germline CDR1 is MDHEN and CDR2 is SYDVKM.